This T cell receptor (beta chain) stems from a study of early T cells in non-severe SARS-CoV-2 infection (TCRdb year 2021). Regarding the complete study: Bulk RNA from unsorted whole blood was used for TCR sequencing, so alpha and beta chains could not be paired.

A case-control design nested within a healthcare worker cohort in London, UK, was used, with weekly nasopharyngeal swab PCR tests and blood sampling performed. Healthcare workers were enrolled in the week of the UK lockdown, from 23 to 31 March 2020, and were followed every week for up to roughly 15 weeks. Library generation was performed with 5' RACE. Instrument on record: NextSeq 500. The TCR library protocol attached unique molecular identifiers to individual cDNA molecules to correct for sequencing error and PCR bias. Both TCR alpha and beta chains were sequenced, and tight co-correlation was observed between alpha and beta sequence abundances in each sample. The original methods were these. Decombinator V4 was used to annotate TCR sequences for V gene, J gene and CDR3. TCRs were defined as expanded if a significant change between any two time points was detected under a Poisson model with p below 0.0001. TCR abundances were normalised to the total number of TCRs sequenced per sample and expressed as counts per million. MAIT TCRs were defined by TRAV1-2 paired with TRAJ12, TRAJ20 or TRAJ33, and iNKT TCRs by TRAV10 paired with TRAJ18. A search of VDJdb, accessed on 1 November 2021, was run for TCRs annotated to CMV, EBV and SARS-CoV-2, with TCRs annotated for multiple antigens excluded. TCRdb reran the public reads through fastp at Q25 and MiXCR, keeping productive beta chains. Under each unique CDR3 protein, matching rows form one entry showing the most common genes and DNA. Here the V and J calls rest on TCRdb's processing, not on the authors' analysis. This sample comprises tens of thousands of distinct CDR3 sequences, more than 8% of them detected only once. 9.5% to 15% of the sample rests with the top ten.

V is cut by 3 bases and J by 8 bases, and the space between the germline ends is 14 bases. The CDR3 sequence holds 13 residues, the cysteine and phenylalanine included. Only the CDR3 DNA stays, 39 bases, in frame from base 1. CDR1 and CDR2 were assigned from the germline V gene as SQVTM and ANQGSEA. The paper's findings and limits, for the study overall: Matching against VDJdb was skewed toward anti-spike CD8 responses, likely underestimated virus-specific expansions, and missed private and CD4 specificities.

Points on this clonotype: No cognate antigen has been identified for it. Base qualities are not recorded, but no much larger clone differs from it by a single base.

This TCR derives from an adult who was a healthcare worker with PCR-confirmed SARS-CoV-2 infection or an uninfected control (not recorded which). The chain is made from TRBV29-1 and TRBJ2-4; the D call could be TRBD1 or TRBD2, with each sharing 6 bases. The specimen was whole blood. The CDR3 region: CSVELKGGDIQYF. Read as DNA, the sequence is TGCAGCGTTGAGCTGAAGGGGGGAGACATTCAGTACTTC.